A selection of T cell receptor beta chains follows, all from one sample in a study of identical twins. MiXCR was run by TCRdb on the 5' RACE reads, yielding one entry per CDR3 protein. The sample carries a few hundred thousand distinct CDR3 sequences, roughly 9.9% recorded once. Another study also made use of these data, one on yellow fever vaccine responses in identical twins.

The sample comprised PBMCs. Source of these receptors: a woman aged 18-29 years in good health. CDR3s include the opening cysteine and the closing phenylalanine or tryptophan. The order of the fields is J gene, D gene, clone size, V gene, CDR3 DNA, CDR3 protein. D genes are given only for firm matches. Not every row has a clone size; where given, it reads once, few, many or a size class.

TRBJ2-5	NA	NA	TRBV6-2/TRBV6-3	TGTGCCAGCAGTAGAGTGGGATACCAAGAGACCCAGTACTTC	CASSRVGYQETQYF
TRBJ2-7	NA	NA	TRBV4-1	TGCGCCAGCAGCCAAGAAATACGGGACGAGCAGTACTTC	CASSQEIRDEQYF
TRBJ1-6	NA	many	TRBV10-3	TGTGCCATCAGTGAGTCCATGCGGGCCGAGAATTCACCCCTCCACTTT	CAISESMRAENSPLHF
TRBJ2-7	NA	NA	TRBV5-1	TGCGCCAGCAGCACGACAGGCTACTACGAGCAGTACTTC	CASSTTGYYEQYF
TRBJ2-3	NA	NA	TRBV29-1	TGCAGCGTTGTTGAGGCAGATACGCAGTATTTT	CSVVEADTQYF
TRBJ2-1	NA	few	TRBV7-2	TGTGCCAGCAGCTTAGGCGGGATGGGGATTGGTGAGCAGTTCTTC	CASSLGGMGIGEQFF
TRBJ2-4	NA	NA	TRBV12-3/TRBV12-4	TGTGCCAGCAGTTTTAACGTTCGAGGAGCCAAAAACATTCAGTACTTC	CASSFNVRGAKNIQYF
TRBJ2-7	TRBD1	many	TRBV12-3/TRBV12-4	TGTGCCAGCAACAATGGTGGACAGGCCTCTTGGAAAGCTTTC	CASNNGGQASWKAF
TRBJ2-3	TRBD1	NA	TRBV12-3/TRBV12-4	TGTGCCAGCAGTTTAGTTCAGGGGGCGTCAGATACGCAGTATTTT	CASSLVQGASDTQYF
TRBJ1-1	NA	NA	TRBV12-5	TGTGCTAGTGGATCCGACGGGGGCCCGACTTTCTTT	CASGSDGGPTFF
TRBJ1-1	NA	many	TRBV2	TGTGCCAGCAGGGTAGAATCCGCCGGGACCTCTGAAGCTTTCTTT	CASRVESAGTSEAFF
TRBJ2-2	NA	NA	TRBV20-1	TGCAGTGCTAGGGTCAGGGGAAACACCGGGGAGCTGTTTTTT	CSARVRGNTGELFF
TRBJ2-7	NA	few	TRBV11-2	TGTGCCAGCAGCCACCCGGGTGGGGGGAACTACGAGCAGTACTTC	CASSHPGGGNYEQYF
TRBJ2-6	NA	few	TRBV24-1	TGTGCCACCAGTGACCGGTTAAGTTCGGGGGCCAACGTCCTGACTTTC	CATSDRLSSGANVLTF
TRBJ1-2	NA	NA	TRBV7-9	TGTGCCAGCAGCTTAGTTGGGGGAGCCTATGGCTACACCTTC	CASSLVGGAYGYTF
TRBJ1-5	NA	few	TRBV29-1	TGCAGCGTTGGGGTGGGAGATAGCAATCAGCCCCAGCATTTT	CSVGVGDSNQPQHF
TRBJ1-2	NA	few	TRBV7-8	TGTGCCAGCAGCACCACTGGACAGCAATATGGCTACACCTTC	CASSTTGQQYGYTF
TRBJ2-7	TRBD1	NA	TRBV7-9	TGTGCCAGCAGCACGGACAGGACCTACGAGCAGTACTTC	CASSTDRTYEQYF
TRBJ2-5	TRBD2	NA	TRBV6-5	TGTACCAGCAGTTACTCGATTATAGCGGGGGGGCAAGAGACCCAGTACTTC	CTSSYSIIAGGQETQYF
TRBJ2-2	NA	few	TRBV27	TGTGCCAGCAGTCCCACTCCACTCATTCCCGGGGAGCTGTTTTTT	CASSPTPLIPGELFF
TRBJ1-2	TRBD1	few	TRBV12-3/TRBV12-4	TGTGCCAGCAGTCCAAGTCGGGCAGGGGGGGGTGGCTACACCTTC	CASSPSRAGGGGYTF
TRBJ1-1	TRBD1	many	TRBV5-1	TGCGCCAGCAGCTTTGGCGGCGGGACAGGGGTTGCTGAAGCTTTCTTT	CASSFGGGTGVAEAFF
TRBJ2-7	NA	many	TRBV28	TGTGCCAGCAGTTTACCCGGGAGCTCCTACGAGCAGTACTTC	CASSLPGSSYEQYF
TRBJ1-4	NA	NA	TRBV7-8	TGTGCCAGCAGCTTCGCTCGGACAGATAATGAAAAACTGTTTTTT	CASSFARTDNEKLFF
TRBJ2-5	NA	many	TRBV5-6	TGTGCCAGCAGCTTGGGGACAGTTCTCATCCAAGAGACCCAGTACTTC	CASSLGTVLIQETQYF
TRBJ2-1	TRBD1	few	TRBV28	TGTGCCAGCAGTGAGGGGGCCCTCACCTACAATGAGCAGTTCTTC	CASSEGALTYNEQFF
TRBJ1-1	NA	NA	TRBV28	TGTGCCAGCAGGCGAACCCCGGGGGGTCCTTATATCTTT	CASRRTPGGPYIF
TRBJ2-7	TRBD2	few	TRBV9	TGTGCCAGCAGCGTAGGGACTAGCGGGCATTACGAGCAGTACTTC	CASSVGTSGHYEQYF
TRBJ2-7	NA	many	TRBV7-2	TGTGCCAGCAGCTTAAGGACAGTTAAAGGCTCCGAGCAGTACTTC	CASSLRTVKGSEQYF
TRBJ2-3	NA	few	TRBV5-5	TGTGCCAGCAGCTTGGTAGACGGCACAGATACGCAGTATTTT	CASSLVDGTDTQYF
TRBJ2-7	NA	NA	TRBV29-1	TGCAGCGTTGAGTGGAGTTCGGGTTTCGAGCAGTACTTC	CSVEWSSGFEQYF
TRBJ2-3	TRBD1	many	TRBV5-1	TGCGCCAGCAGCCGGGACAGGGCAGATACGCAGTATTTT	CASSRDRADTQYF
TRBJ2-7	TRBD2	few	TRBV20-1	TGCAGTGCGTCACTCGGGACTAGCGCGTACGAGCAGTACTTC	CSASLGTSAYEQYF
TRBJ2-1	NA	few	TRBV28	TGTGCCAGCAGCCCCCCCCTAGCCGCGGAGCAGTTCTTC	CASSPPLAAEQFF
TRBJ2-1	TRBD1	NA	TRBV7-3	TGTGCCAGCAGCTTATACACAGGGGTGAACAATGAGCAGTTCTTC	CASSLYTGVNNEQFF
TRBJ2-2	TRBD2	few	TRBV9	TGTGCCAGCAGCGTGACTAGCGGGGAAAACACCGGGGAGCTGTTTTTT	CASSVTSGENTGELFF
TRBJ2-6	TRBD2	NA	TRBV20-1	TGCAGTGCTACAGAACTAGCGGGGAGGGGAGGGGCCAACGTCCTGACTTTC	CSATELAGRGGANVLTF
TRBJ2-6	NA	NA	TRBV7-9	TGTGCCAGCAGCTGGCAGGGGCCTGGGGCCAACGTCCTGACTTTC	CASSWQGPGANVLTF
TRBJ2-1	NA	few	TRBV4-3	TGCGCCAGCAGCCCCGGGCGGGATTCCTACAATGAGCAGTTCTTC	CASSPGRDSYNEQFF
TRBJ2-1	TRBD2	many	TRBV10-1	TGCGCCAGCAGTGACGAGTCGGTAGCGGGAGGTCATGAGCAGTTCTTC	CASSDESVAGGHEQFF
TRBJ2-7	NA	NA	TRBV5-1	TGCGCCAGCAGCTCATCAGGGGCTACCGCTCAGTACTTC	CASSSSGATAQYF
TRBJ2-3	TRBD2	NA	TRBV20-1	TGCAGTGCTCTACAAGCGGGACGGCCCACAGATACGCAGTATTTT	CSALQAGRPTDTQYF
TRBJ2-3	NA	many	TRBV6-1	TGTGCCAGCAGTGAAGGGGTAGCAGATACGCAGTATTTT	CASSEGVADTQYF
TRBJ2-3	TRBD2	NA	TRBV11-2	TGTGCCAGCAGCTTAGTAGCTAGCGGGAGACCTCACACAGATACGCAGTATTTT	CASSLVASGRPHTDTQYF
TRBJ1-1	NA	NA	TRBV7-9	TGTGCCAGCAGCCTACAGGGTTGGGACACTGAAGCTTTCTTT	CASSLQGWDTEAFF
TRBJ2-1	NA	NA	TRBV4-1	TGCGCCAGCAGCCTGAATCCCTCGCGGGGGCATGAGCAGTTCTTC	CASSLNPSRGHEQFF
TRBJ2-1	TRBD2	NA	TRBV9	TGTGCCAGCAGCGTAGGTAGCGGGGTATACAATGAGCAGTTCTTC	CASSVGSGVYNEQFF
TRBJ2-7	NA	NA	TRBV6-2/TRBV6-3	TGTGCCAGCAGTTTGCCCCGAAGGAGCAGATACGAGCAGTACTTC	CASSLPRRSRYEQYF
TRBJ2-5	TRBD2	few	TRBV19	TGTGCCAGTAGTACGACCGGACTAGCGGCAGAGACCCAGTACTTC	CASSTTGLAAETQYF
TRBJ2-2	NA	few	TRBV28	TGTGCCAGCAGTGGCGGACTGGACCCCATTTCCGGGGAGCTGTTTTTT	CASSGGLDPISGELFF
TRBJ1-1	TRBD1	few	TRBV5-6	TGTGCCAGCAGCCCGTTCCCGGGACAGGGAAACACTGAAGCTTTCTTT	CASSPFPGQGNTEAFF